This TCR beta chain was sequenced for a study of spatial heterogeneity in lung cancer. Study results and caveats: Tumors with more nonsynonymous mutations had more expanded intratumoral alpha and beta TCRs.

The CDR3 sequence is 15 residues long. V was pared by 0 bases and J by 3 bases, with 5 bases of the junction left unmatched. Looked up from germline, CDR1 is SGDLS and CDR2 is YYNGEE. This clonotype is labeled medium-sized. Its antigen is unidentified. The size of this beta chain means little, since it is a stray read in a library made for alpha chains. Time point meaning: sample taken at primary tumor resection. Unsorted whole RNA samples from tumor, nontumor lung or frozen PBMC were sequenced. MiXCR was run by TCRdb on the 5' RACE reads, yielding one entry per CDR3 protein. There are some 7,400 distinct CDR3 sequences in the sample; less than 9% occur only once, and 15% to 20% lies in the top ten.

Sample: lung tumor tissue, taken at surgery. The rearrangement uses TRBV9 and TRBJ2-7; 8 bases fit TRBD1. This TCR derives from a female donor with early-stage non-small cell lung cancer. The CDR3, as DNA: TGTGCCAGCAGCGTAGGTGTGGACAGGGTCTACGAGCAGTACTTC. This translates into CASSVGVDRVYEQYF.